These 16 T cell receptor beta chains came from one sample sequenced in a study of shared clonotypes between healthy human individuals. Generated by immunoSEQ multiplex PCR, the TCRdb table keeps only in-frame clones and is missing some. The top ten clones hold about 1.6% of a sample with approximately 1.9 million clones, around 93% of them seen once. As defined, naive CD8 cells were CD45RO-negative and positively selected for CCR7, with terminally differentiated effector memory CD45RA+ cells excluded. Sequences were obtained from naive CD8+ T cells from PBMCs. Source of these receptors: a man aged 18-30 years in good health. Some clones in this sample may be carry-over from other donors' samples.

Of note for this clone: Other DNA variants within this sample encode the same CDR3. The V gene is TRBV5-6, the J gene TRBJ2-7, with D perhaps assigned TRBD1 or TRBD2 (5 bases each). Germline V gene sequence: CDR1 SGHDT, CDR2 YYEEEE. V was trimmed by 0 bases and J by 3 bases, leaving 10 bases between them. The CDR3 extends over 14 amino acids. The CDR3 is CASSLGDGFYEQYF. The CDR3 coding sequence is TGTGCCAGCAGCTTGGGGGACGGGTTCTACGAGCAGTACTTC.

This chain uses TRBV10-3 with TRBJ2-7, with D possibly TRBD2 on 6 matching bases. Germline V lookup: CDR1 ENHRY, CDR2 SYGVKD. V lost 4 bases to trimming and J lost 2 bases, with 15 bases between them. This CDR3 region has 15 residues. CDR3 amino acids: CAISVSGGEAYEQYF. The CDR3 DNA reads TGTGCCATCAGTGTTTCCGGCGGGGAAGCCTACGAGCAGTACTTC.

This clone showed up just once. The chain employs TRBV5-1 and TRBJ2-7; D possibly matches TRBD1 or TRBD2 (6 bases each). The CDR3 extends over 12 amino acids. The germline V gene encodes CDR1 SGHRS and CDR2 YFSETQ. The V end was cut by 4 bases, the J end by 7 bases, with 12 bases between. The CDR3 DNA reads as TGCGCCAGCAGCGTACAGGGAGGAGAGCAGTACTTC. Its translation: CASSVQGGEQYF.

The CDR3 DNA is TGTGCCAGCAGGTTGCCGGGACAGGGGGACGAGCAGTACTTC. Protein product: CASRLPGQGDEQYF. The chain has TRBV28 and TRBJ2-7; the match to TRBD1 covers 11 bases. Germline CDR1 reads MDHEN; CDR2 reads SYDVKM. The V and J ends lost 6 bases and 5 bases, in that order; junction bases with no gene match: 6. The CDR3 runs 14 residues.

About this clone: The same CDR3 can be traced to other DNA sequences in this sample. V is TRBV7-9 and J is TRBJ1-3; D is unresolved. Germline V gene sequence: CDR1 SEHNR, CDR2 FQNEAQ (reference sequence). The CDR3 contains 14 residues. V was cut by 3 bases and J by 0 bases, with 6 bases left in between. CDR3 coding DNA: TGTGCCAGCAGCTTTTCGGGCTCTGGAAACACCATATATTTT. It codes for CASSFSGSGNTIYF.

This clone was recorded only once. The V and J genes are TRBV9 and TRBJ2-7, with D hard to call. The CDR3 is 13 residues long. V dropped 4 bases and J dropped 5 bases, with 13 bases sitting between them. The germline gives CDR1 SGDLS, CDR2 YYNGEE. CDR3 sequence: CASSKGLAHEQYF. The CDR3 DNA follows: TGTGCCAGCAGCAAAGGTTTGGCTCACGAGCAGTACTTC.

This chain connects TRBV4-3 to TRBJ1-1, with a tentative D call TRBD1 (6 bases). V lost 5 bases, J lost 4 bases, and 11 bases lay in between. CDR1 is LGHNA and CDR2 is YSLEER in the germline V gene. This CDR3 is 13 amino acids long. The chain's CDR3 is CASSEGGITEAFF. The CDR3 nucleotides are TGCGCCAGCAGCGAAGGGGGGATCACTGAAGCTTTCTTT.

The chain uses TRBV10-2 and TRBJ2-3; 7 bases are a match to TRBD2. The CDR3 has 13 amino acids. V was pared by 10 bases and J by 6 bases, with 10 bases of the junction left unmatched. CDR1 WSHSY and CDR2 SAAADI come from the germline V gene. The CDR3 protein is CATLRAGDDTQYF. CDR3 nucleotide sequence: TGCGCCACTCTCCGGGCGGGAGACGATACGCAGTATTTT.

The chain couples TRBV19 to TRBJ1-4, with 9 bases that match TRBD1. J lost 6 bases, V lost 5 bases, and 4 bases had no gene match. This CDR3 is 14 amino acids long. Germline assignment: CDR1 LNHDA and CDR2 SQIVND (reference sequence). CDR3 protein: CASSPGQGYEKLFF. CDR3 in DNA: TGTGCCAGTAGTCCGGGACAGGGATATGAAAAACTGTTTTTT.

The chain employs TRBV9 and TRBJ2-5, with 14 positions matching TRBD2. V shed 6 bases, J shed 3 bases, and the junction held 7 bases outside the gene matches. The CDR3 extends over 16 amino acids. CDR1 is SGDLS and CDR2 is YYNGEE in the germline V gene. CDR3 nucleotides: TGTGCCAGCAACCAGGGACTAGCGGGAGTAGAAGAGACCCAGTACTTC. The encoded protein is CASNQGLAGVEETQYF.

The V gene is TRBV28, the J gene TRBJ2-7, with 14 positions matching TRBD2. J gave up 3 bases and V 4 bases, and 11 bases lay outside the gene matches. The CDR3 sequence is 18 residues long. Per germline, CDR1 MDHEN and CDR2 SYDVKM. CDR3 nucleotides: TGTGCCAGCAGTTACGGACTAGCGGGAGGAGAGGGGTACTACGAGCAGTACTTC. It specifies CASSYGLAGGEGYYEQYF.

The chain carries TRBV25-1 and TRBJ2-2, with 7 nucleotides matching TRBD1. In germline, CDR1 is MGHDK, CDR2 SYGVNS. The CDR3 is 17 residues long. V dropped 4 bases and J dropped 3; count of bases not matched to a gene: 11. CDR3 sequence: CASSAESGTDYTGELFF. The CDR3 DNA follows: TGTGCCAGCAGTGCTGAATCCGGGACAGATTACACCGGGGAGCTGTTTTTT.

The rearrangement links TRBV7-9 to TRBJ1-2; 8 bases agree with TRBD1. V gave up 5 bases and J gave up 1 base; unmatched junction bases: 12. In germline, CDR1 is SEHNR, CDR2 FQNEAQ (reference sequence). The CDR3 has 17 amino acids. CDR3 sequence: CASSAGTGPTDNYGYTF. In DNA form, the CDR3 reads TGTGCCAGCAGCGCCGGGACAGGTCCTACTGATAACTATGGCTACACCTTC. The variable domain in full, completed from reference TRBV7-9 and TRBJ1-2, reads DTGVSQNPRHKITKRGQNVTFRCDPISEHNRLYWYRQTLGQGPEFLTYFQNEAQLEKSRLLSDRFSAERPKGSFSTLEIQRTEQGDSAMYLCASSAGTGPTDNYGYTFGSGTRLTVV.

The CDR3 DNA reads as TGTGCCAGCAGTAACTCTCGACTAGCGGGAGGGGAAGGCTCCTACAATGAGCAGTTCTTC. Its translation: CASSNSRLAGGEGSYNEQFF. The gene calls are TRBV27 and TRBJ2-1; 14 positions agree with TRBD2. V lost 5 bases, J lost 0 bases, and 12 bases stayed unmatched. Per the germline V gene, CDR1 is MNHEY and CDR2 is SMNVEV (reference sequence). This CDR3 region has 20 residues.

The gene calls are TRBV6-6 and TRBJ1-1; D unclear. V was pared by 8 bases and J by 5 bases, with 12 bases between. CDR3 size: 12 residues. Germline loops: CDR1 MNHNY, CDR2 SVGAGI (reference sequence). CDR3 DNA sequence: TGTGCCAGCGCTTTAATAGGAACTGAAGCTTTCTTT. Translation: CASALIGTEAFF.

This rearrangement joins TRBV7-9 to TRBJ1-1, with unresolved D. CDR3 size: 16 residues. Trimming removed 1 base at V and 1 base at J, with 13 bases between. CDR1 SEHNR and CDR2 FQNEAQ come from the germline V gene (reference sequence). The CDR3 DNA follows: TGTGCCAGCAGCTTAGTTCCGGGCGGAGAGAACACTGAAGCTTTCTTT. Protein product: CASSLVPGGENTEAFF.